This T cell receptor (beta chain) was documented in a study of cytomegalovirus exposure and HLA in healthy donors (dated by TCRdb to 2016 to 2017). A note on the overall study: In an earlier analysis of 587 of the donors, roughly 300 Gb of sequence data and about 110 million unique TCR beta sequences from about 179 million T cells were reported. An early release covering approximately 600 HLA-typed donors comprised about 290 gigabases of sequencing data and approximately 80 million unique TCR sequences. Among the roughly 430 genotyped donors, more than 70% belonged to the genetic ancestry cluster associated with self-reported Caucasian donors. The study aimed to test whether signatures of past pathogen exposure could be identified by cataloging public T cell receptors. The study profiled the T cell repertoires of hundreds of subjects by immunosequencing and related them to cytomegalovirus serostatus. In addition to the first cohort of 500 to 850 subjects, a separate validation cohort of under 150 different subjects was used. To predict cytomegalovirus infection status, the study combined high-throughput TCR immunosequencing, statistical association of individual TCRs with disease status, and machine learning. To study patterns of TCR occurrence, a later analysis re-analyzed previously published TCR beta repertoires from hundreds of donors and added high-resolution HLA genotyping. Rather than using new phenotypic data, the later analysis identified candidate immune exposures from TCR beta sequences and from how often those sequences occurred across donors. To decide whether each TCR beta V gene segment behaved as functional or pseudogenic, an earlier analysis of 587 of the donors relied on high-throughput TCR beta sequencing. Donor age, sex, ethnicity and CMV serostatus were compiled together with the repertoire data. Genome-wide SNP genotypes for about 60% of the roughly 670 donors were used in a later genetic analysis, which treated that subset as a discovery cohort. All discovery cohort repertoires had been generated on a single sequencing platform. HLA typing covered class I and class II loci at four-digit resolution. Typing coverage varied by locus: roughly 620-640 donors for A, B, C, DRB1 and DQB1; more than 500 for DQA1; 600 to 610 for DPA1; some 470 for DPB1. Five DR-DQ haplotypes were treated as single units for association and clustering because of strong linkage in the cohort. Among 350 to 400 genotyped donors of the cohort, an average of roughly 240,000 unique TCR beta nucleotide sequences were sequenced per donor, roughly a sixth of them non-productive. The study at large found these results: Linkage disequilibrium might explain the correlated functional status among segregating V segments, but an unknown experimental factor could not be excluded. In a later analysis, the rate of TCR association differed among HLA loci, with DRB1 alleles having the most associated TCRs and HLA-C alleles having the fewest. In the study, 150 to 200 TCR beta chains were listed as associated with cytomegalovirus. Because some donors lacked HLA typing at each locus, the association tests relied only on the typed subset. In an earlier analysis of approximately 600 of the donors, most TCR beta V segments were observed in productive rearrangements about 90% or about 30% of the time, broadly matching IMGT annotations. Compared with equally common non-associated chains, HLA-associated TCR beta chains in a later analysis were more clonally expanded and had lower generation probabilities. It was suggested by the authors that the approach could potentially be generalized to other disease states and immunological phenotypes. In a later analysis, 15,000 to 20,000 TCR beta sequences were associated with specific HLA alleles at a false discovery rate of 0.05. A later genetic analysis associated a missense DCLRE1C variant with V-gene and J-gene trimming of TCR beta chains, and an independent cohort replicated the association. The sequencing pipeline was judged likely to have produced a cluster of highly shared sequence variants as a technical artifact. According to a later analysis, parvovirus B19, influenza, CMV and Epstein-Barr virus appeared linked to several top co-occurrence clusters. The cohort was sequenced for TCR beta chains only, and without alpha or paired-chain data the features that could be detected were limited. In vitro tests confirmed that a few of the cytomegalovirus-associated TCR beta chains recognize cytomegalovirus antigens. According to a later genetic analysis, donors in an Asian-associated ancestry cluster had fewer N-insertions in productive TCRs than the approximately 710-donor mean. The presence/absence analyses assumed that sequencing depth was roughly uniform across donors, and that assumption may not be true. The classifier was reported to diagnose cytomegalovirus status with high specificity and sensitivity in both the original and validation cohorts. When HLA alleles, especially DR and DQ, strongly co-occurred, TCR associations were difficult to assign to individual alleles. For the cohort, immune exposure information was limited to CMV serostatus. The earlier analysis of approximately 590 of the donors excluded seventeen rarely observed V segments, including chromosome 9 orphons, because counts were too low. Most TCR sequences were observed very rarely across donors, whereas some public TCRs were present in many individuals. In a later analysis, most CMV-associated TCR beta chains were found to appear HLA-restricted, with HLA associations seemingly driven largely by CMV exposure. A further reported finding was that TCR beta sequences accurately predicted the HLA-A and HLA-B alleles for most subjects in the first cohort.

Library preparation used the immunoSEQ multiplex PCR assay. For the multiplex PCR, a mixture combining 60 forward primers for TCR Vbeta segments and 13 reverse primers for TCR Jbeta segments was used. The CDR3 region of rearranged TCR beta genes was amplified from genomic DNA by a multiplex PCR assay. The Illumina HiSeq System was used to sequence the amplified TCR beta libraries as 87-base-pair reads. The paper's data handling went like this. A later analysis tallied 75 million to 95 million unique TCR beta chains across the 700 or so repertoires, and roughly 11 million of those chains were shared by two or more donors. Raw reads were error-corrected and collapsed into unique sequences by a nearest-neighbor algorithm in which closely related sequences were merged to remove PCR and sequencing errors. V, D and J gene segments were assigned by aligning CDR3 sequences to IMGT reference sequences. For a sequence to be retained, a match of at least six nucleotides to both a V gene segment and a J gene segment was required. Rearrangements were called productive when the CDR3 lacked stop codons and stayed in frame with V and J; all others were non-productive. CDR3 was defined according to IMGT convention as the region running from the second conserved V-encoded cysteine to the conserved J-encoded phenylalanine. The earlier analysis of about 530 of the donors excluded any sequence lacking an unambiguous match to a single V gene segment. An earlier analysis of almost 600 of the donors classified V segments as functional when productive rearrangements were above 56.7% and as segregating when the standard deviation between donors was above 5%. A statistical classification framework was developed to diagnose cytomegalovirus status using the catalog of TCR beta chain sequences. V and J gene assignment, in a later analysis, came from comparing TCR nucleotide sequences with IMGT/GENE-DB human TR gene sequences. In a later analysis, CDR3 sequences and most-parsimonious VDJ recombination scenarios were assigned using the TCRdist pipeline. In a later analysis, every TCR beta chain was defined by the combination of its CDR3 amino acid sequence and its V-gene family, and reads without a unique V-gene family were dropped. A later analysis removed several hundred highly shared, low-generation-probability nucleotide sequences to deal with suspected cross-contamination and a sequencing artifact. For each public chain, a later analysis derived a clonal expansion index from normalized ranks of inferred template counts within each repertoire. Generation probabilities in a later analysis came from a VDJ recombination model fitted to out-of-frame rearrangements, and those results were checked against IGoR. In a later analysis, TCR-TCR, TCR-HLA and TCR-CMV co-occurrence was scored with hypergeometric tests, and a repertoire-size bias correction was applied to TCR pairs. False discovery rates were estimated in a later analysis by permuting HLA or CMV assignments 20 times. In a later analysis, co-occurring TCRs were grouped with DBSCAN, and TCRdist sequence similarity was added when clustering was performed within HLA-allele-positive subsets. Repertoires with fewer than 30,000 or more than 120,000 public chains were left out of co-occurrence clustering, as were four to six repertoires with anomalous nucleotide sharing. Held by TCRdb, this immuneACCESS table contains in-frame sequences only and omits some clones. Under half of the omission traces to an unresolved V gene where checked; the cause of the rest is unknown. That table furnishes V, J and clone size, whereas the DNA furnished D and trimming. Counted in this sample were 130,000 or so clones; around four fifths of them appeared once. Jointly, the top ten make up less than 10% of the sample.

Remarks on this clone: The specificity of this receptor is unknown. No base quality values were provided; no much bigger clone lies one nucleotide off.

In total, approximately 610 healthy bone marrow donors made up the cohort. All cohort members were sampled while nominally healthy, although unrecorded immune exposures were likely present. The donor tested CMV seropositive, placing the donor among the 290 or so seropositive members of the cohort. A peripheral blood sample was provided by each donor, and peripheral blood mononuclear cells were used for TCR beta sequencing. The Qiagen DNeasy Blood Extraction Kit was used to extract genomic DNA from the blood cell samples. Sequencing was carried out using PBMCs. The sequence came from a woman in her forties or fifties in good health and CMV-seropositive.

The nucleotide sequence is given as TGTGCCAGCAGCGTAGCTACTCCCGGGACAGCTCAAGAGACCCAGTACTTC. Its amino acids are CASSVATPGTAQETQYF. The V gene is TRBV9 and the J gene is TRBJ2-5; TRBD1 aligns with 7 central bases. Based on the germline V gene, the CDR1 and CDR2 sequences are SGDLS and YYNGEE. The CDR3 numbers 17 residues from cysteine through phenylalanine. Only the CDR3 portion is preserved as DNA: 51 bases, with reading frame beginning at the first base. Clipping removes 0 bases from V and 2 bases from J, with 10 as the unmatched junction base count.